Below are 13 T cell receptor beta chains sequenced from a single sample in a study of shared clonotypes between healthy human individuals (TCRdb year 2020). Libraries were made using the immunoSEQ multiplex PCR assay. The table comes from immuneACCESS by way of TCRdb, which keeps in-frame sequences with V and J called. Part of the clones is missing from these tables; in studies checked, under half for an unresolved V gene and the rest for unknown reasons. The sample profile shows about 1.1 million clones; 60% to 85% of them were found once. Over 0.8% of the sample lies in the top ten. The specimen sequenced was memory CD4+ T cells from PBMCs. Interpreted using the paper, the cell subset or site label stands for: CD45RA-negative fraction. All receptors come from a man younger than 35 in good health. Some clones in this sample may be carry-over from other donors' samples.

The count of this clone is one. The rearrangement links TRBV18 to TRBJ2-3; TRBD2 matches 9 bases. V lost 3 bases to trimming and J lost 0 bases; unmatched junction nucleotides: 4. CDR1 is KGHSH, CDR2 LQKENI, per germline. The CDR3 has 16 amino acids. CDR3 DNA sequence: TGTGCCAGCTCACCCAGACTAGCGGCTAGCACAGATACGCAGTATTTT. The encoded protein is CASSPRLAASTDTQYF.

The chain employs TRBV27 and TRBJ2-3, with 8 bases that match TRBD2. J was trimmed by 0 bases and V by 6 bases; bases with no gene match: 5. Looked up from germline, CDR1 is MNHEY and CDR2 is SMNVEV (reference sequence). This CDR3 contains 15 residues. The CDR3 DNA reads TGTGCCAGCAGAACCCGACTAGCGAGCACAGATACGCAGTATTTT. It specifies CASRTRLASTDTQYF.

To note about this clone: A much larger clone sits a single nucleotide away, making a read error possible. This sample includes further DNA sequences coding for the same CDR3. The chain uses TRBV2 and TRBJ2-7; maybe TRBD1 (6 bases). This CDR3 is built from 12 residues. Germline values: CDR1 SNHLY, CDR2 FYNNEI. Trimming removed 6 bases from V and 3 bases from J, with 9 bases in between. The CDR3 DNA reads as TGTGCCAGCAGGGACAGAGACTACGAGCAGTACTTC. Its protein product is CASRDRDYEQYF.

In this sample, this clone turned up a few times. V gene TRBV10-2 combines with J gene TRBJ1-2; 8 bases are a match to TRBD1. V gave up 3 bases and J gave up 5 bases; unmatched junction bases: 11. The CDR3 totals 16 residues. The germline CDR1 and CDR2 sequences are WSHSY and SAAADI. The CDR3 nucleotides are TGCGCCAGCAGTGACCGAATCTGGACAGGGAATTATGGCTACACCTTC. Translated: CASSDRIWTGNYGYTF.

This chain joins TRBV7-3 and TRBJ2-6; weak D call: TRBD1 (5 bases). The germline V gene encodes CDR1 SGHTA and CDR2 FQGTGA. V lost 5 bases to trimming and J lost 2 bases, with 22 bases between them. This CDR3 contains 19 residues. DNA of the CDR3: TGTGCCAGCAGCCCACAGGCAAAGCGAACAATAGCTGGGGCCAACGTCCTGACTTTC. Translation gives CASSPQAKRTIAGANVLTF.

This clone was picked up many times. The chain joins TRBV19 to TRBJ2-7, with TRBD1 identical over 8 bases. The length of the CDR3 is 14 residues. In germline, CDR1 is LNHDA, CDR2 SQIVND (reference sequence). With 1 base clipped from V and 5 bases from J, the junction kept 4 bases outside the gene matches. The CDR3 sequence is CASSIGQGRHEQYF. DNA of the CDR3: TGTGCCAGTAGTATAGGACAGGGGAGGCACGAGCAGTACTTC.

The chain recombines TRBV10-3 with TRBJ2-7; TRBD2 matches at 7 bases. V was pared by 4 bases and J by 4 bases, with 7 bases of the junction left unmatched. This CDR3 is built from 14 residues. Germline loops: CDR1 ENHRY, CDR2 SYGVKD. The CDR3 sequence is CAISATGGYYEQYF. CDR3 sequence (DNA): TGTGCCATCAGTGCAACGGGAGGATATTACGAGCAGTACTTC.

In this sample, this clone turned up a few times. V is TRBV21-1 and J is TRBJ2-7; TRBD1, the table's D call, lacks a check against the DNA. TRBV21-1 is assigned pseudogene status. The CDR3 loop spans 13 amino acids. DNA for the CDR3: TGTGCCAGCAGCACGGGACAGGGGCTGCGTCCGTACTTC. It encodes CASSTGQGLRPYF.

A single count supports this clone. The chain joins TRBV27 to TRBJ2-7; D is possibly TRBD1 (6 bases). V lost 4 bases and J lost 4, with 23 bases in between. The CDR3 has 17 amino acids. Per germline, CDR1 MNHEY and CDR2 SMNVEV (reference sequence). The CDR3 DNA is TGTGCCAGCAGTTACTCGAAATTTGCAGGGGCGGAATACGAGCAGTACTTC. Amino acid sequence: CASSYSKFAGAEYEQYF.

The chain uses TRBV6-1 and TRBJ2-7; D not certain. Germline CDR1 and CDR2: MNHNS and SASEGT. The V and J ends lost 5 bases and 1 base respectively, with 6 bases between them. The CDR3 covers 12 residues. For the CDR3, the DNA is TGTGCCAGCAGTCTTAATTCCTACGAGCAGTACTTC. Protein: CASSLNSYEQYF.

CDR3 sequence reads: CASSRFDTEAFF. The CDR3 DNA reads as TGTGCCAGTAGTCGGTTCGACACTGAAGCTTTCTTT. The J gene is TRBJ1-1, the V gene TRBV19; D not certain. Looked up from germline, CDR1 is LNHDA and CDR2 is SQIVND (reference sequence). The CDR3 sequence is 12 residues long. Between the trimmed V and J ends, which lost 5 bases and 3 bases, there was a span of 7 bases.

This clone was observed a handful of times. This sequence joins TRBV7-3 and TRBJ2-1; 10 bases are a match to TRBD2. After removal of 8 bases from V and 8 bases from J, the junction contained 15 bases not matched to a gene. The CDR3 is 16 amino acids. Germline lookup yields CDR1 SGHTA and CDR2 FQGTGA. The CDR3 spells CASGKAGGSSFHEQFF. The DNA of the CDR3 is TGTGCCAGCGGAAAAGCGGGAGGGTCCTCCTTCCATGAGCAGTTCTTC.

This clone was found many times. The rearrangement joins TRBV30 to TRBJ1-5; D not resolved. The V gene lost 0 bases and the J gene lost 4 bases, with 13 bases spanning the gap. Germline V gene lookup returns CDR1 GTSNPN and CDR2 SVGIG (reference sequence). The CDR3 is 15 amino acids. The CDR3 reads CAWSVKNGVNQPQHF. The CDR3 DNA sequence: TGTGCCTGGAGTGTAAAGAACGGGGTTAATCAGCCCCAGCATTTT.